These T cell receptor beta chains were read from a single sample in a study of technical replicates of blood from a handful of donors. Method: immunoSEQ multiplex PCR; TCRdb's copy keeps in-frame clones and lacks some. Here the sample spans tens of thousands of clones, around 96% being singletons. Sequencing used T cells isolated from PBMCs. Every receptor here comes from a human donor in good health. CDR3s include the opening cysteine and the closing phenylalanine or tryptophan. Each record gives: J gene, V gene, D gene, clone size, CDR3 DNA, CDR3 protein. The D gene is left open where the match is weak. The size field is filled for only some rows; it gives once, few, many or a size class.

J: TRBJ2-7
V: TRBV5-1
D: TRBD1
size: NA
DNA: TGCGCCAGCAGCTTTAAGAACTACGGGACAGGGGGCAACGAGCAGTACTTC
CDR3: CASSFKNYGTGGNEQYF

J: TRBJ2-7
V: TRBV28
D: NA
size: NA
DNA: TGTGCCAGCAGTTTAAGGGGGTACGAGCAGTACTTC
CDR3: CASSLRGYEQYF

J: TRBJ2-5
V: TRBV18
D: NA
size: NA
DNA: TGTGCCAGCTCACCAGTAGGCGGGCAAGAGACCCAGTACTTC
CDR3: CASSPVGGQETQYF

J: TRBJ2-5
V: TRBV18
D: TRBD1
size: few
DNA: TGTGCCAGCTCACCAACGACAGGGGGAGGTAGAGAGACCCAGTACTTC
CDR3: CASSPTTGGGRETQYF

J: TRBJ1-2
V: TRBV5-4
D: NA
size: NA
DNA: TGTGCCAGCAGCATAGATTCAGGGGATTTAGGCTACACCTTC
CDR3: CASSIDSGDLGYTF

J: TRBJ2-7
V: TRBV30
D: NA
size: NA
DNA: TGTGCCTGGGTCCCGGGGTCCGCAGCTCGCGAGCAGTACTTC
CDR3: CAWVPGSAAREQYF

J: TRBJ1-1
V: TRBV18
D: NA
size: NA
DNA: TGTGCCAGCTCACCCCTTCAGGGCTTCGACACTGAAGCTTTCTTT
CDR3: CASSPLQGFDTEAFF

J: TRBJ1-4
V: TRBV6-5
D: TRBD1
size: NA
DNA: TGTGCCAGCGGTACAGGGGCCACAACTAATGAAAAACTGTTTTTT
CDR3: CASGTGATTNEKLFF

J: TRBJ2-1
V: TRBV9
D: TRBD2
size: NA
DNA: TGTGCCAGCAGCGTAAGCGGGAGCAAGTACAATGAGCAGTTCTTC
CDR3: CASSVSGSKYNEQFF

J: TRBJ2-7
V: TRBV29-1
D: TRBD2
size: NA
DNA: TGCAGCGTTCGGCGTAGCGGGAGTAGTTACGAGCAGTACTTC
CDR3: CSVRRSGSSYEQYF

J: TRBJ1-1
V: TRBV19
D: NA
size: NA
DNA: TGTGCCAGCTATGGATCGGAGATGAACACTGAAGCTTTCTTT
CDR3: CASYGSEMNTEAFF

J: TRBJ2-1
V: TRBV27
D: TRBD2
size: NA
DNA: TGTGCCAGCAGACATCCCGGGACTAGCGGGCCAAGCTCCTACAATGAGCAGTTCTTC
CDR3: CASRHPGTSGPSSYNEQFF

J: TRBJ2-5
V: TRBV2
D: NA
size: NA
DNA: TGTGCCAGCAGTGAAATAGGGGTCTGGGAGACCCAGTACTTC
CDR3: CASSEIGVWETQYF

J: TRBJ1-1
V: TRBV7-2
D: NA
size: NA
DNA: TGTGCCAGCAGCCCAACTTGGACTGAAGCTTTCTTT
CDR3: CASSPTWTEAFF

J: TRBJ2-7
V: TRBV19
D: TRBD1
size: NA
DNA: TGTGCCGGCCGATCGGGACAGGGATCCTACGAGCAGTACTTC
CDR3: CAGRSGQGSYEQYF

J: TRBJ1-5
V: TRBV19
D: TRBD1
size: NA
DNA: TGTGCCAGTAGTCCGAGACAGGGGGATTTTCAGCCCCAGCATTTT
CDR3: CASSPRQGDFQPQHF

J: TRBJ2-1
V: TRBV20-1
D: NA
size: NA
DNA: TGCAGTGCTGGACATTACAATGAGCAGTTCTTC
CDR3: CSAGHYNEQFF

J: TRBJ2-7
V: TRBV27
D: NA
size: NA
DNA: TGTGCCAGCAGCCTTATTCCCCAGGACTTCTTCCACGAGCAGTACTTC
CDR3: CASSLIPQDFFHEQYF

J: TRBJ2-1
V: TRBV28
D: NA
size: NA
DNA: TGTGCCAGTATTAACTTAGTGGGGAGCAGCTACAATGAGCAGTTCTTC
CDR3: CASINLVGSSYNEQFF

J: TRBJ2-2
V: TRBV18
D: NA
size: NA
DNA: TGTGCCAGCTCATCTTCCAGAACCTACACCGGGGAGCTGTTTTTT
CDR3: CASSSSRTYTGELFF

J: TRBJ1-1
V: TRBV6-6
D: NA
size: NA
DNA: TGTGCCAGCAGTTACCCTCGGAACACTGAAGCTTTCTTT
CDR3: CASSYPRNTEAFF

J: TRBJ2-7
V: TRBV19
D: NA
size: NA
DNA: TGTGCCAGTAGTATCCCGGGACTCTCCTACGAGCAGTACTTC
CDR3: CASSIPGLSYEQYF

J: TRBJ1-5
V: TRBV28
D: NA
size: NA
DNA: TGTGCCAGCAGTTTATTTCAGGCTAGCGGATTTGGTCAGCCCCAGCATTTT
CDR3: CASSLFQASGFGQPQHF

J: TRBJ2-7
V: TRBV29-1
D: NA
size: NA
DNA: TGCAGCGTTGAAAAGTCTAGCTCCTACGAGCAGTACTTC
CDR3: CSVEKSSSYEQYF

J: TRBJ1-1
V: TRBV7-9
D: TRBD1
size: NA
DNA: TGTGCCAGCATTGATGAGGACAGGTTCGCTGAAGCTTTCTTT
CDR3: CASIDEDRFAEAFF

J: TRBJ2-2
V: TRBV25-1
D: NA
size: NA
DNA: TGTGCCATTGGAGACACCGGGGAGCTGTTTTTT
CDR3: CAIGDTGELFF

J: TRBJ2-5
V: TRBV19
D: NA
size: NA
DNA: TGTGCCAGTAGTATGCTGAAGGACAGTCAAGAGACCCAGTACTTC
CDR3: CASSMLKDSQETQYF

J: TRBJ2-7
V: TRBV14
D: NA
size: NA
DNA: TGTGCCAGCAGCTCTAACAGGGTTCTAGACGAGCAGTACTTC
CDR3: CASSSNRVLDEQYF

J: TRBJ1-5
V: TRBV19
D: NA
size: NA
DNA: TGTGCCAGTACCACATATAGCAATCAGCCCCAGCATTTT
CDR3: CASTTYSNQPQHF

J: TRBJ2-3
V: TRBV7-6
D: TRBD1
size: NA
DNA: TGTGCCAGCAGCCCGAGGGACAGGGGGCTAGATACGCAGTATTTT
CDR3: CASSPRDRGLDTQYF

J: TRBJ2-1
V: TRBV7-2
D: TRBD2
size: NA
DNA: TGTGCCAGCAGCATAGTAGCGGGGTCCTACAATGAGCAGTTCTTC
CDR3: CASSIVAGSYNEQFF

J: TRBJ2-3
V: TRBV28
D: NA
size: NA
DNA: TGTGCCAGCAGTTTAGTCCAGACAGATACGCAGTATTTT
CDR3: CASSLVQTDTQYF

J: TRBJ2-7
V: TRBV7-8
D: TRBD2
size: once
DNA: TGTGCCAGCAGCTTAGATAGACTAGCGGGGTACGAGCAGTACTTC
CDR3: CASSLDRLAGYEQYF

J: TRBJ2-7
V: TRBV7-8
D: TRBD1
size: NA
DNA: TGTGCCAGCAGCTTAGTCGGGACAGGGGCCTACGAGCAGTACTTC
CDR3: CASSLVGTGAYEQYF

J: TRBJ2-7
V: TRBV13
D: NA
size: NA
DNA: TGTGCCAGCAGCTTATGGGGAGGTGGGGCCTACGAGCAGTACTTC
CDR3: CASSLWGGGAYEQYF

J: TRBJ1-1
V: TRBV12-5
D: NA
size: NA
DNA: TGTGCTAGTGGCCCCCCGGAGGTAACTGAAGCTTTCTTT
CDR3: CASGPPEVTEAFF

J: TRBJ1-1
V: TRBV19
D: NA
size: NA
DNA: TGTGCCAGTAGTATAAACAGGGAGAACACTGAAGCTTTCTTT
CDR3: CASSINRENTEAFF

J: TRBJ1-1
V: TRBV28
D: NA
size: NA
DNA: TGTGCCAGCAGTTCACATCAAGATCTGAACACTGAAGCTTTCTTT
CDR3: CASSSHQDLNTEAFF

J: TRBJ1-1
V: TRBV7-7
D: NA
size: NA
DNA: TGTGCCACTCGGACCCCCAGGGGTCGGGGGAACACTGAAGCTTTCTTT
CDR3: CATRTPRGRGNTEAFF

J: TRBJ2-3
V: TRBV5-1
D: TRBD2
size: NA
DNA: TGCGCCAGCAGCTTGGATGTGGGAGGGCCGGGAGATACGCAGTATTTT
CDR3: CASSLDVGGPGDTQYF

J: TRBJ1-2
V: TRBV9
D: NA
size: NA
DNA: TGTGCCAGCAGCGTAGGTGGGGCGCATTTCGGCTACACCTTC
CDR3: CASSVGGAHFGYTF

J: TRBJ2-7
V: TRBV30
D: NA
size: NA
DNA: TGTGCCTGGAGTGGGGCCCCTCTCATCGAGCAGTACTTC
CDR3: CAWSGAPLIEQYF

J: TRBJ1-3
V: TRBV5-1
D: NA
size: NA
DNA: TGCGCCAGCAGCTTGAATCCCAGTCTTGGAAACACCATATATTTT
CDR3: CASSLNPSLGNTIYF

J: TRBJ2-1
V: TRBV20-1
D: NA
size: NA
DNA: TGCAGTGCTGAGTACAATGAGCAGTTCTTC
CDR3: CSAEYNEQFF

J: TRBJ1-3
V: TRBV11-3
D: NA
size: NA
DNA: TGTGCCAGCAGCTCCTTGCAGGGAAACACCATATATTTT
CDR3: CASSSLQGNTIYF

J: TRBJ2-5
V: TRBV7-9
D: TRBD1
size: NA
DNA: TGTGCCAGCACCATGACAGAGGAGGACAGGAATCAAGAGACCCAGTACTTC
CDR3: CASTMTEEDRNQETQYF

J: TRBJ2-5
V: TRBV28
D: NA
size: NA
DNA: TGTGCCAGCAGTGGGAGAGGAGAGACCCAGTACTTC
CDR3: CASSGRGETQYF

J: TRBJ1-1
V: TRBV5-1
D: NA
size: NA
DNA: TGCGCCAGCAGCTTGTGGCAGGGGAACACTGAAGCTTTCTTT
CDR3: CASSLWQGNTEAFF

J: TRBJ1-4
V: TRBV28
D: NA
size: NA
DNA: TGTGCCAGCAGTTTTTCACAGGGTAACGAAAAACTGTTTTTT
CDR3: CASSFSQGNEKLFF

J: TRBJ1-5
V: TRBV19
D: TRBD1
size: NA
DNA: TGTGCCAGTAGCCGACAGGGGGCCGGTCAGCCCCAGCATTTT
CDR3: CASSRQGAGQPQHF

J: TRBJ2-1
V: TRBV6-1
D: NA
size: NA
DNA: TGTGCCAGCAGTGAACTCTACAATGAGCAGTTCTTC
CDR3: CASSELYNEQFF

J: TRBJ2-3
V: TRBV6-1
D: NA
size: NA
DNA: TGTGCCAGCAGTGAAGGTCAACACACAGATACGCAGTATTTT
CDR3: CASSEGQHTDTQYF